Shown below are 13 T cell receptor beta chains from a single sample sequenced in a study of T-cell reconstitution after alpha-beta-depleted transplantation in children. Unique molecular identifiers were built into the TCRbeta library. TCRdb fed the PCR reads into MiXCR, producing one record per CDR3 protein. The data show approximately 240,000 distinct CDR3 sequences, around 8.9% seen once. Specimen: PBMCs from the stem cell graft donor, collected from the stem cell graft. The source of these receptors is a human donor who donated a stem cell graft to a child with SCID.

This clonotype was seen ten or more times. V gene TRBV20-1 combines with J gene TRBJ2-1, with 7 bases matching TRBD1. This CDR3 has 14 amino acids. The J segment lost 6 bases and the V segment lost 2 bases, leaving 7 bases of the junction unmatched. Germline V lookup: CDR1 DFQATT, CDR2 SNEGSKA (reference sequence). The CDR3 DNA reads TGCAGTGCTAGACCTTACAGGGGCGGCAATGAGCAGTTCTTC. Its translation: CSARPYRGGNEQFF.

This clonotype was seen at least ten times. The chain recombines TRBV4-1 with TRBJ2-5, with 10 nucleotides matching TRBD2. Germline trimming cut 5 bases from V and 3 bases from J; bases unmatched to any gene: 6. CDR1 MGHRA and CDR2 YSYEKL come from the germline V gene. The CDR3 extends over 15 amino acids. CDR3 protein: CASSIGTSDKETQYF. DNA for the CDR3: TGCGCCAGCAGCATTGGGACTAGCGACAAAGAGACCCAGTACTTC.

This clonotype appeared many times. This chain joins TRBV7-6 and TRBJ2-3; 9 bases map to TRBD2. V shed 3 bases, J shed 5 bases, and the junction held 3 bases outside the gene matches. This CDR3 has 14 amino acids. Germline-derived CDR1 and CDR2 are SGHVS and FNYEAQ. The CDR3 reads CASSFSGGRDTQYF. The DNA of the CDR3 is TGTGCCAGCAGCTTCAGCGGGGGGAGAGATACGCAGTATTTT.

The chain carries TRBV2 and TRBJ2-7; D may be TRBD1 or TRBD2 (5 bases each). Trimming stripped 7 bases from V and 3 bases from J, with 16 bases between. This CDR3 contains 14 residues. Germline values: CDR1 SNHLY, CDR2 FYNNEI. CDR3 protein: CASNQRGDSYEQYF. For the CDR3, the DNA is TGTGCCAGCAACCAGAGAGGGGATAGCTACGAGCAGTACTTC. The full variable domain, completed using reference TRBV2 and TRBJ2-7, is EPEVTQTPSHQVTQMGQEVILRCVPISNHLYFYWYRQILGQKVEFLVSFYNNEISEKSEIFDDQFSVERPDGSNFTLKIRSTKLEDSAMYFCASNQRGDSYEQYFGPGTRLTVT.

This clonotype was recorded many times. The V call is TRBV6-2 or TRBV6-3, the J call TRBJ1-2; D remains unclear. The CDR3 covers 13 residues. The ends were cut back, 6 bases at V and 4 bases at J, with 12 bases in the middle. CDR1 is MNHEY, CDR2 SVGEGT, per germline. CDR3 residues: CASSQGRTYGYTF. The CDR3 DNA reads as TGTGCCAGCAGCCAAGGACGGACCTATGGCTACACCTTC.

This clonotype was observed many times. The V call is TRBV5-1, the J call TRBJ1-6; 8 bases line up with TRBD1. Germline assignment: CDR1 SGHRS and CDR2 YFSETQ. The V and J ends lost 1 base and 8 bases, in that order; junction bases with no gene match: 2. This CDR3 spans 14 amino acids. The CDR3 sequence is CASSLTGGDSPLHF. Here the CDR3 DNA reads TGCGCCAGCAGCTTGACAGGGGGTGATTCACCCCTCCACTTT.

With respect to this clonotype: A clone one base away is much larger, so this may be a read error. The chain couples TRBV2 to TRBJ1-2; D remains ambiguous. Germline V lookup: CDR1 SNHLY, CDR2 FYNNEI. CDR3 length equals 13 residues. The CDR3 loop is CASSEDPSNGDTF. DNA for the CDR3: TGTGCCAGCAGTGAAGACCCTAGTAATGGCGACACCTTC.

The chain employs TRBV30 and TRBJ2-6; D remains unclear. Germline V CDR1 and CDR2: GTSNPN, SVGIG (reference sequence). V shed 0 bases and J shed 0 bases, with 6 bases lying between them. The CDR3 runs to 15 residues. This CDR3 is CAWSVSPSGANVLTF. The CDR3 DNA follows: TGTGCCTGGAGTGTATCTCCCTCTGGGGCCAACGTCCTGACTTTC.

This chain joins TRBV7-2 and TRBJ2-5; TRBD2 matches 11 bases. V trimming: 2 bases; J trimming: 5 bases; junction bases outside the gene matches: 7. The germline V gene encodes CDR1 SGHTA and CDR2 FQGNSA. The CDR3 is 16 residues long. CDR3 residues: CASSLPIAGGSETQYF. In DNA, the CDR3 is TGTGCCAGCAGCTTACCAATAGCGGGGGGGAGTGAGACCCAGTACTTC.

This clonotype was seen ten or more times. This sequence joins TRBV20-1 and TRBJ2-1; D is uncertain. The CDR3 sequence is 15 residues long. The germline V gene has CDR1 DFQATT and CDR2 SNEGSKA (reference sequence). V lost 0 bases to trimming and J lost 0 bases, with 9 bases between them. CDR3 bases: TGCAGTGCTAGAGATCACAGAGACTCCTACAATGAGCAGTTCTTC. This codes for CSARDHRDSYNEQFF.

In its sample, this clonotype was seen many times. The rearrangement uses TRBV19 and TRBJ2-1, with TRBD2 matching over 7 bases. The J segment lost 7 bases and the V segment lost 1 base, leaving 7 bases of the junction unmatched. CDR3 length: 15 amino acids. CDR1 and CDR2 from the germline V gene are LNHDA and SQIVND (reference sequence). The CDR3 DNA sequence: TGTGCCAGTAGTATAGGTGGGGACTACCGGAATGAGCAGTTCTTC. This encodes CASSIGGDYRNEQFF.

This clonotype has a count of ten or more. The gene calls are TRBV2 and TRBJ2-7, with D possibly matching TRBD2 (5 bases). The CDR3 spans 14 residues. V was shortened by 4 bases and J by 3 bases, with 13 bases between the two germline ends. CDR1 is SNHLY, CDR2 FYNNEI, per germline. As DNA, the CDR3 is TGTGCCAGCAGTGCGACTAATGCCGACTACGAGCAGTACTTC. Residues: CASSATNADYEQYF.

This clonotype was counted at least ten times. CDR3 bases: TGCGCCAGCAGCTTGGCTGGGGATAGCAATCAGCCCCAGCATTTT. It codes for CASSLAGDSNQPQHF. This rearrangement joins TRBV5-1 to TRBJ1-5, with D uncertain. This CDR3 has 15 residues. The V gene's germline CDR1 is SGHRS and CDR2 YFSETQ. V lost 0 bases, J lost 0 bases, and 7 bases lay in between.